This TCR beta chain was found in a study of Tregs in tolerant kidney transplant recipients. Trimming took 6 bases from V and 5 from J, leaving 22 bases between them. The CDR3 totals 16 residues. From germline, CDR1 is KGHSH and CDR2 LQKENI. Using immunoSEQ multiplex PCR, the repertoire was profiled, and TCRdb retains in-frame clones only, with some absent. The table includes over 60,000 clones, around 83% detected once. The source material was CD4+ T cells from blood. J is TRBJ1-1 and V is TRBV18, with D perhaps matching TRBD1 (5 bases). The receptor was derived from a human donor in good health. CDR3 loop: CASSPSRQGVSTEAFF. In DNA, the CDR3 is TGTGCCAGCTCCCCGAGCCGTCAGGGCGTTAGTACTGAAGCTTTCTTT.